This TCR beta chain was sequenced during a study of T cells in Graves' hyperthyroidism and ophthalmopathy. Comments on this clonotype: What it binds is unknown.

Overall study results and limits: In blood, most of the thyroid clonotypes expanded above 0.001 were also present.

RNA transcripts provided the source from which TCR beta CDR3 regions were amplified. HTBI primers were employed in a first-round RT-PCR of the TCR CDR3. TCRdb redid the calling of the multiplex PCR reads with MiXCR, one entry per CDR3 protein. The sample shows 600,000 or so distinct CDR3 sequences, about 14% of them seen only once. Patients having uncontrolled infection, another autoimmune disease, pregnancy or lactation were not included. Source material for PBMCs was 10 ml fresh peripheral blood. This CDR3 contains 17 residues. The trim removed 2 bases at V and 1 base at J, leaving 11 bases unmatched. The germline V gene encodes CDR1 DFQATT and CDR2 SNEGSKA (reference sequence).

The source material was blood. The clonotype was recovered from a woman aged 50 to 65 with Graves' ophthalmopathy. The chain combines TRBV20-1 with TRBJ1-3; 7 bases line up with TRBD1. CDR3 sequence: CSARHPTTGDSGNTIYF. CDR3 DNA: TGCAGTGCTAGACATCCAACAACAGGGGATTCTGGAAACACCATATATTTT.